This TCR beta chain emerged from a study of tumor and adjacent non-tumor tissue in lung cancer. This sample's RNA came from whole unsorted tissue. A modified ARM-PCR protocol with three rounds of nested PCR amplified TCRbeta. Via MiXCR, TCRdb re-called the multiplex PCR reads, giving one row per CDR3 protein. Of approximately 86,000 distinct CDR3 sequences listed, about two thirds are singletons. The table lists this clonotype with a count of one. The sequence derives from a middle-aged woman with non-small cell lung cancer. Sequences were obtained from lung tumor tissue.

This chain's CDR3 is CAGSFQEGGQETQYF. The CDR3 bases are TGTGCTGGCAGTTTCCAGGAGGGGGGCCAAGAGACCCAGTACTTC. This chain connects TRBV12-3 or TRBV12-4 to TRBJ2-5; D may correspond to TRBD1 or TRBD2 (6 bases each). The CDR3 runs 15 residues.